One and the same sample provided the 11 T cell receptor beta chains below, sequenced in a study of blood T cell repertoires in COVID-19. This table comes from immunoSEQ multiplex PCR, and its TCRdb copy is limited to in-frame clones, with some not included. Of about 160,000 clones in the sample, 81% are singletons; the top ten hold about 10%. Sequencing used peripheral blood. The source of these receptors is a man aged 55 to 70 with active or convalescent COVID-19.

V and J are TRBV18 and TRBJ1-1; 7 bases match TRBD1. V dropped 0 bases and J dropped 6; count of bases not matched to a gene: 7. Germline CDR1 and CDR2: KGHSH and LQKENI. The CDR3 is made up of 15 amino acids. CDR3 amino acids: CASSPPNRGFPEAFF. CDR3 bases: TGTGCCAGCTCACCACCGAACAGGGGATTCCCTGAAGCTTTCTTT.

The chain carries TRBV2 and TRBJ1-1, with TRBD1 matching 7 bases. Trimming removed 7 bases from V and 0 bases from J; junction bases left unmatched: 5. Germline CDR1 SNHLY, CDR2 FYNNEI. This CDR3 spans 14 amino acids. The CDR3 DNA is TGTGCCAGCACCGAGACAGGGCTGAACACTGAAGCTTTCTTT. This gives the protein CASTETGLNTEAFF.

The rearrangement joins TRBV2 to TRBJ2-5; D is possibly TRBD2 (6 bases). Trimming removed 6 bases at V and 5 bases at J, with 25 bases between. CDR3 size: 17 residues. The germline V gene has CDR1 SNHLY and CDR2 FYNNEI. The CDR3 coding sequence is TGTGCCAGCAGACCATGGGTTAGCGGCTCAAAAGGGGAGACCCAGTACTTC. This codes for CASRPWVSGSKGETQYF. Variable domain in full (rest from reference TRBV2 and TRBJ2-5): EPEVTQTPSHQVTQMGQEVILRCVPISNHLYFYWYRQILGQKVEFLVSFYNNEISEKSEIFDDQFSVERPDGSNFTLKIRSTKLEDSAMYFCASRPWVSGSKGETQYFGPGTRLLVL.

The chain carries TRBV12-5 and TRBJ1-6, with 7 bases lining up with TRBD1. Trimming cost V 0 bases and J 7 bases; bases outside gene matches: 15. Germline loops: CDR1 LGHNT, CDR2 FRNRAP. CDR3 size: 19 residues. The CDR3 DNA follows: TGTGCTAGTGGTTTGGTACAGGGGACAGACGCCCTCTTGAATTCACCCCTCCACTTT. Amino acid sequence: CASGLVQGTDALLNSPLHF.

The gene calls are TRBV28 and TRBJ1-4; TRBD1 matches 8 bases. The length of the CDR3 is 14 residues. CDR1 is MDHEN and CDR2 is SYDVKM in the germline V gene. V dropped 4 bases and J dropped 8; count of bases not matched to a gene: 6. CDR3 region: CASSWTGQNEKLFF. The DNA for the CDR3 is TGTGCCAGCAGTTGGACAGGGCAGAACGAAAAACTGTTTTTT.

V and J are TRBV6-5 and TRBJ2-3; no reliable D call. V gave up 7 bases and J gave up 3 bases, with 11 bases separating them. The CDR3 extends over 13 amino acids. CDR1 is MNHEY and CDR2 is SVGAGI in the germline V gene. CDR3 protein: CASTAASTDTQYF. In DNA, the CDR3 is TGTGCCAGCACCGCGGCGTCGACAGATACGCAGTATTTT.

CDR3 DNA: TGTGCCAGCAGCTTAACCGGGACAGGGCCTAGCACAGATACGCAGTATTTT. Its translation is CASSLTGTGPSTDTQYF. V usage is TRBV9 and J usage is TRBJ2-3; 9 bases match TRBD1. Germline CDR1 is SGDLS and CDR2 is YYNGEE. The trim removed 4 bases at V and 0 bases at J, leaving 9 bases unmatched. The CDR3 has 17 amino acids.

CDR3 bases: TGTGCCAGCAGCAGCAGGGGTCATGGCTACACCTTC. This sequence encodes CASSSRGHGYTF. This chain links TRBV11-2 with TRBJ1-2, with a possible D match to TRBD1 (6 bases). Trimming pared 5 bases from V and 6 bases from J, leaving 10 bases between. In germline, CDR1 is SGHAT, CDR2 FQNNGV. The CDR3 is 12 amino acids.

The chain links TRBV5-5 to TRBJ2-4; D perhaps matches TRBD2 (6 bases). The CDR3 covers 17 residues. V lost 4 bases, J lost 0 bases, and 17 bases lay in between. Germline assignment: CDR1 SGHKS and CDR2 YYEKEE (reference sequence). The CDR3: CASSRKPRDLAKNIQYF. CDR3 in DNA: TGTGCCAGCAGCCGAAAGCCGCGGGACCTAGCCAAAAACATTCAGTACTTC.

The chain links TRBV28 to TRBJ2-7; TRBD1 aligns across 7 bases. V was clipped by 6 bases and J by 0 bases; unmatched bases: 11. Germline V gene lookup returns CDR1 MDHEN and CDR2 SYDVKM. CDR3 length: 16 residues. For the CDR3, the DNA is TGTGCCAGCAGCCCAGGCGGACAGGACCACTCCTACGAGCAGTACTTC. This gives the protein CASSPGGQDHSYEQYF.

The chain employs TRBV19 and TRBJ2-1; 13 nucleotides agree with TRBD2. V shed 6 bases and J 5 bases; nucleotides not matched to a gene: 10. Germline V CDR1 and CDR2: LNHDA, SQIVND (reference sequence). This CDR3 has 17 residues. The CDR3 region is CASRKSPGLAGNNEQFF. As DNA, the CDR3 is TGTGCCAGTAGGAAAAGTCCGGGACTAGCGGGGAACAATGAGCAGTTCTTC.